Presented here are 7 T cell receptor beta chains from one specimen sequenced in a study of memory CD4+ T cells and cytomegalovirus serostatus. Some clones are missing from TCRdb's copy, which holds only in-frame ones; the method was immunoSEQ multiplex PCR. The sample includes around 30,000 clones, about three quarters of them seen just once. Single viable CD3+CD4+CD8-CD45RO+ cells were sorted as the memory CD4+ T cells. Sequenced: memory CD4+ T cells from blood. Source of these receptors: an adult in good health and CMV-seronegative. Some clones in this sample may be carry-over from other donors' samples.

The chain has TRBV14 and TRBJ1-1; possibly TRBD1 for D (5 bases). The CDR3 is 14 amino acids. Germline lookup yields CDR1 SGHDN and CDR2 FVKESK. The V and J ends lost 1 base and 6 bases respectively, with 12 bases between them. The CDR3 sequence is CASSQAGGSPEAFF. The DNA of the CDR3 is TGTGCCAGCAGCCAAGCCGGGGGGAGTCCTGAAGCTTTCTTT.

V and J are TRBV4-2 and TRBJ1-2; D uncertain. V was shortened by 0 bases and J by 4 bases, with 15 bases between the two germline ends. Germline loops: CDR1 LGHNA, CDR2 YNFKEQ. The CDR3 loop spans 16 amino acids. The DNA for the CDR3 is TGTGCCAGCAGCCAAGATCGGCAGGTTCTCATCTATGGCTACACCTTC. Amino acid sequence: CASSQDRQVLIYGYTF.

The chain joins TRBV19 to TRBJ2-3; D gene ambiguous. CDR1 is LNHDA and CDR2 is SQIVND in the germline V gene (reference sequence). Trimming left V 6 bases short and J 0 bases short, with 13 bases between. The CDR3 runs to 15 residues. CDR3 loop: CASRPFEPSTDTQYF. CDR3 in DNA: TGTGCCAGTAGGCCTTTCGAACCTAGCACAGATACGCAGTATTTT. The full variable domain, in which reference TRBV19 and TRBJ2-3 provide the parts outside the CDR3, is DGGITQSPKYLFRKEGQNVTLSCEQNLNHDAMYWYRQDPGQGLRLIYYSQIVNDFQKGDIAEGYSVSREKKESFPLTVTSAQKNPTAFYLCASRPFEPSTDTQYFGPGTRLTVL.

This clone was recorded once. The chain joins TRBV19 to TRBJ2-3; perhaps TRBD2 as D (6 bases). Trimming left V 7 bases short and J 9 bases short, with 17 bases between. CDR1 and CDR2 from the germline V gene are LNHDA and SQIVND (reference sequence). CDR3 size: 13 residues. The CDR3 bases are TGTGCCAGTAACCAGGAGGGCGTAGGGACGCAGTATTTT. Its translation is CASNQEGVGTQYF.

Only a few counts were recorded for this clone. CDR3 bases: TGTGCCAGCAGTCGGGAGAGAGATCAGCCCCAGCATTTT. It encodes CASSRERDQPQHF. This chain joins TRBV6-1 and TRBJ1-5; D not certain. Trimming cost V 5 bases and J 5 bases, with 10 bases left between them. The CDR3 loop spans 13 amino acids. From germline, CDR1 is MNHNS and CDR2 SASEGT.

This rearrangement joins TRBV28 to TRBJ1-1, with D unresolved. The V end lost 6 bases, the J end lost 4 bases, and 15 bases lay between the germline ends. CDR1 MDHEN and CDR2 SYDVKM come from the germline V gene. The CDR3 loop spans 14 amino acids. Here the CDR3 reads CASSLGGVRTEAFF. As DNA, the CDR3 is TGTGCCAGCAGCCTAGGCGGGGTACGCACTGAAGCTTTCTTT.

The chain carries TRBV5-1 and TRBJ2-2, with TRBD1 matching 10 bases. This CDR3 has 15 amino acids. CDR1 is SGHRS, CDR2 YFSETQ, per germline. V shed 2 bases and J 3 bases; nucleotides not matched to a gene: 1. The CDR3 is CASSLGQGDTGELFF. DNA of the CDR3: TGCGCCAGCAGCTTAGGACAGGGGGACACCGGGGAGCTGTTTTTT.